This T cell receptor (beta chain) is from a study of lymphopenia after photon versus proton radiotherapy. Regarding the study as a whole: Proton therapy kept repertoires fairly stable, unlike photons, which gained effector/memory cells.

Per the germline V gene, CDR1 is MGHRA and CDR2 is YSYEKL. There are 17 residues in the CDR3. With V trimmed by 0 bases and J by 6 bases, 10 bases remained unmatched. Measured with immunoSEQ multiplex PCR; TCRdb has only the in-frame clones, and not every one. Altogether 17,000 or so clones are present, approximately 86% being singletons, with the ten largest covering about a tenth. Note on this clone: The antigen is not known.

This specimen consisted of peripheral blood, obtained from a patient treated with proton-based radiotherapy. This clonotype originated in a man aged 70-80 years with pancreatic cancer. This chain joins TRBV4-1 and TRBJ2-2, with 7 bases fitting TRBD2. CDR3 nucleotide sequence: TGCGCCAGCAGCCAAGAGGTCGGGAGGACCGGGGCCGGGGAGCTGTTTTTT. Protein: CASSQEVGRTGAGELFF.